Following are 24 T cell receptor beta chains from one sample sequenced in a study of beta chain features in type 1 diabetes. Which antigens these TCRs recognize remains unknown. The isolated RNA, all of it, was reverse transcribed, so expressed TCRB transcripts were what got sequenced. TCRdb's table, derived via immunoSEQ multiplex PCR, lists solely in-frame clones and lacks some. This sample yields approximately 15,000 clones, of which around 69% are seen a single time; around 0.3% belongs to the top ten. The study, taken as a whole, reports: In every one of the four CD4+ subsets, TCRB CDR3s were moderately but significantly shorter in Type 1 diabetes patients.

Material for sequencing was stem cell memory CD4+ T cells from blood. The receptors derive from a woman aged 18-30 years with type 1 diabetes.

V is TRBV30 and J is TRBJ2-1, with 14 bases identical to TRBD2. The CDR3 has 17 amino acids. With V trimmed by 3 bases and J by 9 bases, 13 bases remained unmatched. The germline V gene encodes CDR1 GTSNPN and CDR2 SVGIG (reference sequence). The CDR3 loop is CAWSRRLAGGPRSEQFF. The CDR3, as DNA: TGTGCCTGGAGCCGAAGACTAGCGGGAGGGCCACGGTCTGAGCAGTTCTTC. The whole variable domain, remainder taken from reference TRBV30 and TRBJ2-1, is SQTIHQWPATLVQPVGSPLSLECTVEGTSNPNLYWYRQAAGRGLQLLFYSVGIGQISSEVPQNLSASRPQDRQFILSSKKLLLSDSGFYLCAWSRRLAGGPRSEQFFGPGTRLTVL.

The CDR3 DNA reads as TGCGCCAGCAGTCCACAGGGGGCGCGAGGCTACACCTTC. Its protein is CASSPQGARGYTF. The chain uses TRBV5-1 and TRBJ1-2; 9 bases agree with TRBD1. With 5 bases clipped from V and 8 bases from J, the junction kept 7 bases outside the gene matches. Germline V CDR1 and CDR2: SGHRS, YFSETQ. This CDR3 contains 13 residues.

The J gene is TRBJ2-3, the V gene TRBV9, with 8 bases fitting TRBD1. CDR1 SGDLS and CDR2 YYNGEE come from the germline V gene. The CDR3 loop spans 15 amino acids. V lost 4 bases and J lost 0; bases outside the gene matches: 4. The CDR3 coding sequence is TGTGCCAGCAGCCTCGGACAGGGTAGCACAGATACGCAGTATTTT. It encodes CASSLGQGSTDTQYF.

The chain couples TRBV5-1 to TRBJ1-1; 8 nucleotides align to TRBD1. V was pared by 5 bases and J by 5 bases, with 5 bases of the junction left unmatched. The CDR3 consists of 13 residues. The germline CDR1 and CDR2 sequences are SGHRS and YFSETQ. In DNA form, the CDR3 reads TGCGCCAGCAGTACAGGGGGAAAAACTGAAGCTTTCTTT. It yields the protein CASSTGGKTEAFF.

CDR3 sequence reads: CASSPQYYEQYF. Written as DNA, the CDR3 is TGTGCCAGCAGTCCTCAGTATTACGAGCAGTACTTC. J is TRBJ2-7 and V is TRBV7-9; D unresolved. Deletions cut 6 bases from V and 4 bases from J, with 10 bases between. The CDR3 contains 12 residues. Per germline, CDR1 SEHNR and CDR2 FQNEAQ (reference sequence).

The chain employs TRBV19 and TRBJ2-1; unclear D gene. The CDR3 is made up of 16 amino acids. CDR1 LNHDA and CDR2 SQIVND come from the germline V gene (reference sequence). Trimming cost V 3 bases and J 0 bases, with 12 bases left between them. The CDR3 coding sequence is TGTGCCAGTAGTATCAGAAGATCCCGCTCCTACAATGAGCAGTTCTTC. It codes for CASSIRRSRSYNEQFF.

The chain combines TRBV6-1 with TRBJ2-1; 10 bases match TRBD2. Per germline, CDR1 MNHNS and CDR2 SASEGT. This CDR3 is built from 14 residues. V lost 5 bases to trimming and J lost 9 bases; unmatched junction nucleotides: 7. Here the CDR3 reads CASSTSGVRSEQFF. The DNA for the CDR3 is TGTGCCAGCAGTACTAGCGGGGTAAGAAGTGAGCAGTTCTTC.

The chain uses TRBV11-2 and TRBJ2-1, with D possibly matching TRBD1 (6 bases). V lost 1 base and J lost 0, with 7 bases in between. The length of the CDR3 is 15 residues. Germline V lookup: CDR1 SGHAT, CDR2 FQNNGV. As DNA, the CDR3 is TGTGCCAGCAGCTTAGGGGGGCTCTCCTACAATGAGCAGTTCTTC. Protein product: CASSLGGLSYNEQFF.

The chain joins TRBV6-6 to TRBJ2-1; D unclear. Germline CDR1 reads MNHNY; CDR2 reads SVGAGI (reference sequence). V was trimmed by 5 bases and J by 4 bases, leaving 3 bases between them. The CDR3 runs 11 residues. Here the CDR3 reads CASSPYNEQFF. The CDR3 DNA reads TGTGCCAGCAGTCCGTACAATGAGCAGTTCTTC.

CDR3 sequence (DNA): TGTGCCAGCAGCGATCGACTAGTTTCAGATACGCAGTATTTT. Protein sequence: CASSDRLVSDTQYF. This chain uses TRBV9 with TRBJ2-3, with D tentatively TRBD2 (6 bases). The CDR3 loop spans 14 amino acids. V was shortened by 3 bases and J by 4 bases, with 12 bases between the two germline ends. Germline CDR1 and CDR2: SGDLS and YYNGEE.

The chain has TRBV28 and TRBJ1-6, with D unclear. V lost 6 bases to trimming and J lost 9 bases, with 9 bases between them. The germline V gene encodes CDR1 MDHEN and CDR2 SYDVKM. The CDR3 is 12 amino acids. The CDR3 spells CASRISSSPLHF. CDR3 DNA sequence: TGTGCCAGCAGAATCTCTAGTTCACCCCTCCACTTT.

This chain connects TRBV19 to TRBJ2-2; D is unclear. V was shortened by 2 bases and J by 4 bases, with 8 bases between the two germline ends. Germline CDR1 is LNHDA and CDR2 is SQIVND (reference sequence). This CDR3 comprises 14 residues. CDR3 sequence: CASSIRAGTGELFF. CDR3 coding DNA: TGTGCCAGTAGTATACGAGCCGGCACCGGGGAGCTGTTTTTT.

This rearrangement joins TRBV5-1 to TRBJ1-5; 9 bases are a match to TRBD1. V gave up 10 bases and J gave up 3 bases; unmatched junction bases: 8. Germline lookup yields CDR1 SGHRS and CDR2 YFSETQ. CDR3 length: 14 residues. The CDR3 loop is CAGHRDRANQPQHF. In DNA, the CDR3 is TGCGCCGGACACCGGGACAGGGCCAATCAGCCCCAGCATTTT.

The chain uses TRBV7-9 and TRBJ2-1; D uncertain. V was shortened by 5 bases and J by 6 bases, with 8 bases between the two germline ends. In germline, CDR1 is SEHNR, CDR2 FQNEAQ (reference sequence). CDR3 length: 12 amino acids. CDR3 sequence reads: CASSPRANEQFF. For the CDR3, the DNA is TGTGCCAGCAGCCCCCGAGCCAATGAGCAGTTCTTC.

This clone was found a few times. The chain links TRBV6-5 to TRBJ2-5; tentatively, D is TRBD2 (6 bases). V lost 5 bases, J lost 3 bases, and 13 bases lay in between. Per germline, CDR1 MNHEY and CDR2 SVGAGI. This CDR3 spans 14 amino acids. The DNA of the CDR3 is TGTGCCAGCAGTGGGGGACTTCGTAAAGAGACCCAGTACTTC. It is translated as CASSGGLRKETQYF.

The chain has TRBV6-5 and TRBJ2-1; 8 bases are shared with TRBD2. The CDR3 totals 15 residues. J lost 7 bases, V lost 6 bases, and 11 bases had no gene match. From germline, CDR1 is MNHEY and CDR2 SVGAGI. This chain's CDR3 is CASSDRSGSMNEQFF. CDR3 sequence (DNA): TGTGCCAGCAGCGATCGGAGCGGGAGTATGAATGAGCAGTTCTTC.

The sample holds one count of this clone. V gene TRBV9 combines with J gene TRBJ2-1, with D possibly matching TRBD1 (5 bases). CDR3 length equals 15 residues. Germline V gene lookup returns CDR1 SGDLS and CDR2 YYNGEE. Trimming took 0 bases from V and 5 from J, leaving 12 bases between them. The CDR3 reads CASSVGAGYHNEQFF. The CDR3 DNA reads TGTGCCAGCAGCGTAGGAGCAGGGTACCACAATGAGCAGTTCTTC.

CDR3 in amino acids: CASTTHGGALETGELFF. The CDR3 DNA reads as TGTGCCAGCACGACTCACGGGGGTGCTTTGGAGACCGGGGAGCTGTTTTTT. This chain links TRBV2 with TRBJ2-2, with a weak D call TRBD2 (6 bases). This CDR3 comprises 17 residues. Germline CDR1 is SNHLY and CDR2 is FYNNEI. V lost 7 bases and J 5 bases, leaving 23 bases between the germline ends.

The CDR3, as DNA: TGTGCCAGCAGTCCCCCTGGGACTCGATACGAGCAGTACTTC. As protein: CASSPPGTRYEQYF. The V gene is TRBV28, the J gene TRBJ2-7; a weak D match, TRBD2 (6 bases). V was shortened by 5 bases and J by 4 bases, with 15 bases between the two germline ends. The CDR3 loop spans 14 amino acids. The germline V gene encodes CDR1 MDHEN and CDR2 SYDVKM.

The gene calls are TRBV11-2 and TRBJ2-1; D possibly corresponds to TRBD1 (6 bases). This CDR3 has 16 amino acids. V shed 5 bases and J shed 2 bases, with 16 bases lying between them. Germline CDR1 and CDR2: SGHAT and FQNNGV. The CDR3 loop reads CASSTWGRGTYNEQFF. CDR3 nucleotides: TGTGCCAGCAGCACGTGGGGCAGGGGAACCTACAATGAGCAGTTCTTC. The complete variable domain, with remaining parts taken from reference TRBV11-2 and TRBJ2-1, reads EAGVAQSPRYKIIEKRQSVAFWCNPISGHATLYWYQQILGQGPKLLIQFQNNGVVDDSQLPKDRFSAERLKGVDSTLKIQPAKLEDSAVYLCASSTWGRGTYNEQFFGPGTRLTVL.

A few counts support this clone. V gene TRBV5-6 combines with J gene TRBJ2-5; D might be TRBD1 (6 bases). Germline CDR1 is SGHDT and CDR2 is YYEEEE. Trimming took 5 bases from V and 3 from J, leaving 20 bases between them. The CDR3 spans 16 residues. The CDR3 nucleotides are TGTGCCAGCAGGTTCTCGGCTCAGGGGCTGGAAGAGACCCAGTACTTC. It encodes CASRFSAQGLEETQYF.

CDR3 bases: TGTGCCAGCAGCTTAGGCGGGTCGGGTCAGCCCCAGCATTTT. Amino acids: CASSLGGSGQPQHF. The chain has TRBV11-1 and TRBJ1-5; D gene uncertain. V lost 1 base and J 6 bases, leaving 10 bases between the germline ends. CDR1 and CDR2 from the germline V gene are SGHAT and FQDESV (reference sequence). The CDR3 has 14 residues.

The chain joins TRBV18 to TRBJ1-1; TRBD1 is a possible D gene (5 bases). This CDR3 region has 15 residues. Germline loops: CDR1 KGHSH, CDR2 LQKENI. Deletions cut 5 bases from V and 4 bases from J, with 17 bases between. In nucleotides, the CDR3 is TGTGCCAGCTCAGGTTCGAGTGAGGGACTCACTGAAGCTTTCTTT. Its translation is CASSGSSEGLTEAFF.

V and J are TRBV10-3 and TRBJ1-3, with a tentative D call TRBD1 (6 bases). CDR1 is ENHRY, CDR2 SYGVKD, per germline. The CDR3 loop spans 14 amino acids. Trimming left V 6 bases short and J 7 bases short, with 16 bases between. The CDR3, as DNA: TGTGCCATCAGACAGGGTTTGGACCTTAACACCATATATTTT. It specifies CAIRQGLDLNTIYF.